The 20 T cell receptor beta chains listed next were all sequenced from one sample in a study of shared clonotypes between healthy human individuals. The method was immunoSEQ multiplex PCR; TCRdb's version includes in-frame clones alone and lacks a portion of them. There are about 600,000 clones in the sample; 97% occur only once, and about 0.057% lies in the top ten. Material: naive CD4+ T cells sorted from blood. Subset defined: CD45RA+ positively selected. Receptor source: a woman aged 25-40 years in good health.

The chain couples TRBV7-9 to TRBJ2-3; weak D call: TRBD2 (5 bases). The CDR3 covers 15 residues. V shed 1 base and J shed 2 bases, with 10 bases lying between them. CDR1 SEHNR and CDR2 FQNEAQ come from the germline V gene (reference sequence). The CDR3 loop is CASSLERKDTDTQYF. CDR3 DNA: TGTGCCAGCAGCTTAGAGCGGAAAGACACAGATACGCAGTATTTT.

This rearrangement joins TRBV5-1 to TRBJ1-2; maybe TRBD1 (6 bases). V was trimmed by 4 bases and J by 4 bases, leaving 20 bases between them. The germline CDR1 and CDR2 sequences are SGHRS and YFSETQ. The CDR3 runs to 16 residues. CDR3 residues: CASSPHQGGGIYGYTF. The CDR3 nucleotides are TGCGCCAGCAGCCCCCACCAGGGAGGGGGGATCTATGGCTACACCTTC.

This chain joins TRBV28 and TRBJ1-3; D possibly corresponds to TRBD1 (6 bases). The CDR3 covers 17 residues. V was pared by 7 bases and J by 0 bases, with 19 bases between. Germline V gene lookup returns CDR1 MDHEN and CDR2 SYDVKM. In nucleotides, the CDR3 is TGTGCCAGCACCACGGCTGGACAGCAGAGCTCTGGAAACACCATATATTTT. Translation: CASTTAGQQSSGNTIYF.

The V and J genes are TRBV6-5 and TRBJ2-6; D possibly corresponds to TRBD2 (5 bases). Germline CDR1 is MNHEY and CDR2 is SVGAGI. This CDR3 comprises 16 residues. Trimming shortened V by 2 bases and J by 2 bases, and 10 bases separated the two germline ends. The CDR3 DNA reads TGTGCCAGCAGTTACCGATTCGGGGCTGGGGCCAACGTCCTGACTTTC. Its translation: CASSYRFGAGANVLTF.

This sequence joins TRBV14 and TRBJ2-1; 10 positions match TRBD2. This CDR3 is 16 amino acids long. Looked up from germline, CDR1 is SGHDN and CDR2 is FVKESK. V dropped 4 bases and J dropped 5; count of bases not matched to a gene: 8. The CDR3, as DNA: TGTGCCAGCAGCCCGAGCGGGAGGGTTGTGAACAATGAGCAGTTCTTC. Protein sequence: CASSPSGRVVNNEQFF.

J is TRBJ2-3 and V is TRBV7-8; TRBD2 agrees at 9 bases. V trimming: 3 bases; J trimming: 1 base; junction bases outside the gene matches: 5. The CDR3 extends over 16 amino acids. Germline CDR1 reads SGHVS; CDR2 reads FQNEAQ. The CDR3 sequence is CASSFLAGVGTDTQYF. The CDR3 DNA reads TGTGCCAGCAGCTTCTTAGCGGGAGTGGGCACAGATACGCAGTATTTT. The variable domain in full, with the rest retrieved from reference TRBV7-8 and TRBJ2-3, is GAGVSQSPRYKVAKRGQDVALRCDPISGHVSLFWYQQALGQGPEFLTYFQNEAQLDKSGLPSDRFFAERPEGSVSTLKIQRTQQEDSAVYLCASSFLAGVGTDTQYFGPGTRLTVL.

The V gene is TRBV6-1, the J gene TRBJ2-2, with TRBD1 matching 8 bases. V shed 10 bases and J 7 bases; nucleotides not matched to a gene: 14. Germline loops: CDR1 MNHNS, CDR2 SASEGT. The CDR3 sequence is 15 residues long. The DNA of the CDR3 is TGTGCCACCGTTCGAGGACAGGGATCCCACGGGGAGCTGTTTTTT. Translation: CATVRGQGSHGELFF.

The rearrangement uses TRBV5-6 and TRBJ2-5; D not resolved. This CDR3 spans 15 amino acids. With 0 bases removed from V and 5 bases from J, the gap between germline ends came to 14 bases. From germline, CDR1 is SGHDT and CDR2 YYEEEE. The DNA of the CDR3 is TGTGCCAGCAGCTTGGCCGTAAGGGCGAGGGAGACCCAGTACTTC. Encoded protein: CASSLAVRARETQYF.

The V gene is TRBV2, the J gene TRBJ2-2; D remains unclear. This CDR3 has 14 amino acids. V was trimmed by 4 bases and J by 7 bases, leaving 13 bases between them. In germline, CDR1 is SNHLY, CDR2 FYNNEI. CDR3: CASSAIREDGELFF. Here the CDR3 DNA reads TGTGCCAGCAGTGCAATCAGAGAGGACGGGGAGCTGTTTTTT.

This chain links TRBV5-1 with TRBJ1-1, with 8 bases matching TRBD1. Germline trimming cut 4 bases from V and 5 bases from J; bases unmatched to any gene: 4. The V gene's germline CDR1 is SGHRS and CDR2 YFSETQ. CDR3 length: 13 residues. CDR3 sequence reads: CASSVTGATEAFF. CDR3 DNA: TGCGCCAGCAGCGTGACAGGGGCGACTGAAGCTTTCTTT.

The chain combines TRBV7-2 with TRBJ2-4; 8 nucleotides match TRBD1. CDR1 SGHTA and CDR2 FQGNSA come from the germline V gene. V was pared by 7 bases and J by 7 bases, with 9 bases of the junction left unmatched. This CDR3 has 14 residues. The CDR3: CASNFPRGQNIQYF. CDR3 nucleotides: TGTGCCAGCAATTTCCCCAGGGGGCAGAACATTCAGTACTTC.

V is TRBV5-1 and J is TRBJ2-2, with D possibly called TRBD1 or TRBD2 (5 bases each). The CDR3 sequence is 16 residues long. V was trimmed by 4 bases and J by 4 bases, leaving 17 bases between them. In germline, CDR1 is SGHRS, CDR2 YFSETQ. In DNA, the CDR3 is TGCGCCAGCAGCCCAAGGCAGGGCGGAGGCACCGGGGAGCTGTTTTTT. Its translation is CASSPRQGGGTGELFF.

This chain uses TRBV18 with TRBJ1-1; 9 bases map to TRBD1. The germline gives CDR1 KGHSH, CDR2 LQKENI. Unmatched junction bases numbered 9, after V lost 3 bases and J lost 4 bases. The CDR3 has 16 amino acids. The CDR3 sequence: CASSPGQGLFPTEAFF. The CDR3 coding sequence is TGTGCCAGCTCACCGGGACAGGGCCTGTTCCCCACTGAAGCTTTCTTT. The full variable domain, in which reference TRBV18 and TRBJ1-1 provide the parts outside the CDR3, is NAGVMQNPRHLVRRRGQEARLRCSPMKGHSHVYWYRQLPEEGLKFMVYLQKENIIDESGMPKERFSAEFPKEGPSILRIQQVVRGDSAAYFCASSPGQGLFPTEAFFGQGTRLTVV.

The chain carries TRBV7-2 and TRBJ2-2, with TRBD1 identical over 9 bases. The CDR3 is 14 amino acids. Germline lookup yields CDR1 SGHTA and CDR2 FQGNSA. J lost 3 bases, V lost 4 bases, and 0 bases had no gene match. The CDR3 DNA sequence: TGTGCCAGCAGCTGGACAGGGGACACCGGGGAGCTGTTTTTT. Protein product: CASSWTGDTGELFF.

The rearrangement uses TRBV25-1 and TRBJ2-1; 7 bases map to TRBD2. The CDR3 loop spans 16 amino acids. V lost 4 bases, J lost 4 bases, and 10 bases stayed unmatched. Germline CDR1 is MGHDK and CDR2 is SYGVNS. The CDR3, as DNA: TGTGCCAGCAGTGGAATCAAGCGGGGCATATACAATGAGCAGTTCTTC. Protein: CASSGIKRGIYNEQFF.

The chain carries TRBV5-1 and TRBJ2-3, with D possibly being TRBD1 (6 bases). The CDR3 is 17 residues long. Germline V gene data show CDR1 as SGHRS and CDR2 as YFSETQ. V lost 4 bases to trimming and J lost 6 bases, with 24 bases between them. CDR3 region: CASSGGQAGSSADTQYF. As DNA, the CDR3 is TGCGCCAGCAGCGGGGGACAAGCAGGTTCATCGGCGGATACGCAGTATTTT. Variable domain in full (rest from reference TRBV5-1 and TRBJ2-3): KAGVTQTPRYLIKTRGQQVTLSCSPISGHRSVSWYQQTPGQGLQFLFEYFSETQRNKGNFPGRFSGRQFSNSRSEMNVSTLELGDSALYLCASSGGQAGSSADTQYFGPGTRLTVL.

This rearrangement joins TRBV6-5 to TRBJ1-1; TRBD1 matches 7 bases. This CDR3 region has 12 residues. Germline assignment: CDR1 MNHEY and CDR2 SVGAGI. J lost 4 bases, V lost 6 bases, and 2 bases had no gene match. DNA of the CDR3: TGTGCCAGCAGCAGGGGGAGCACTGAAGCTTTCTTT. Residues: CASSRGSTEAFF.

The chain carries TRBV6-5 and TRBJ1-5; D is perhaps TRBD1 (5 bases). V lost 6 bases to trimming and J lost 0 bases, with 12 bases between them. The CDR3 totals 15 residues. CDR1 MNHEY and CDR2 SVGAGI come from the germline V gene. CDR3 nucleotides: TGTGCCAGCAGCTCTGACAGCAATAGCAATCAGCCCCAGCATTTT. Translating it yields CASSSDSNSNQPQHF.

V and J are TRBV2 and TRBJ1-5; tentative D call: TRBD1 (5 bases). The germline V gene encodes CDR1 SNHLY and CDR2 FYNNEI. This CDR3 region has 16 residues. The V end lost 5 bases, the J end lost 4 bases, and 18 bases lay between the germline ends. The CDR3 here is CASSTPVSGSNQPQHF. CDR3 bases: TGTGCCAGCAGTACCCCAGTGTCAGGGAGTAATCAGCCCCAGCATTTT.

The chain has TRBV19 and TRBJ2-3, with D possibly being TRBD1 or TRBD2 (5 bases each). Germline V lookup: CDR1 LNHDA, CDR2 SQIVND (reference sequence). The CDR3 is 14 amino acids. Trimming shortened V by 5 bases and J by 10 bases, and 19 bases separated the two germline ends. The CDR3 coding sequence is TGTGCCAGTAGTGTCGCCGGGACCACATCTCCGCAGTATTTT. Its protein product is CASSVAGTTSPQYF.